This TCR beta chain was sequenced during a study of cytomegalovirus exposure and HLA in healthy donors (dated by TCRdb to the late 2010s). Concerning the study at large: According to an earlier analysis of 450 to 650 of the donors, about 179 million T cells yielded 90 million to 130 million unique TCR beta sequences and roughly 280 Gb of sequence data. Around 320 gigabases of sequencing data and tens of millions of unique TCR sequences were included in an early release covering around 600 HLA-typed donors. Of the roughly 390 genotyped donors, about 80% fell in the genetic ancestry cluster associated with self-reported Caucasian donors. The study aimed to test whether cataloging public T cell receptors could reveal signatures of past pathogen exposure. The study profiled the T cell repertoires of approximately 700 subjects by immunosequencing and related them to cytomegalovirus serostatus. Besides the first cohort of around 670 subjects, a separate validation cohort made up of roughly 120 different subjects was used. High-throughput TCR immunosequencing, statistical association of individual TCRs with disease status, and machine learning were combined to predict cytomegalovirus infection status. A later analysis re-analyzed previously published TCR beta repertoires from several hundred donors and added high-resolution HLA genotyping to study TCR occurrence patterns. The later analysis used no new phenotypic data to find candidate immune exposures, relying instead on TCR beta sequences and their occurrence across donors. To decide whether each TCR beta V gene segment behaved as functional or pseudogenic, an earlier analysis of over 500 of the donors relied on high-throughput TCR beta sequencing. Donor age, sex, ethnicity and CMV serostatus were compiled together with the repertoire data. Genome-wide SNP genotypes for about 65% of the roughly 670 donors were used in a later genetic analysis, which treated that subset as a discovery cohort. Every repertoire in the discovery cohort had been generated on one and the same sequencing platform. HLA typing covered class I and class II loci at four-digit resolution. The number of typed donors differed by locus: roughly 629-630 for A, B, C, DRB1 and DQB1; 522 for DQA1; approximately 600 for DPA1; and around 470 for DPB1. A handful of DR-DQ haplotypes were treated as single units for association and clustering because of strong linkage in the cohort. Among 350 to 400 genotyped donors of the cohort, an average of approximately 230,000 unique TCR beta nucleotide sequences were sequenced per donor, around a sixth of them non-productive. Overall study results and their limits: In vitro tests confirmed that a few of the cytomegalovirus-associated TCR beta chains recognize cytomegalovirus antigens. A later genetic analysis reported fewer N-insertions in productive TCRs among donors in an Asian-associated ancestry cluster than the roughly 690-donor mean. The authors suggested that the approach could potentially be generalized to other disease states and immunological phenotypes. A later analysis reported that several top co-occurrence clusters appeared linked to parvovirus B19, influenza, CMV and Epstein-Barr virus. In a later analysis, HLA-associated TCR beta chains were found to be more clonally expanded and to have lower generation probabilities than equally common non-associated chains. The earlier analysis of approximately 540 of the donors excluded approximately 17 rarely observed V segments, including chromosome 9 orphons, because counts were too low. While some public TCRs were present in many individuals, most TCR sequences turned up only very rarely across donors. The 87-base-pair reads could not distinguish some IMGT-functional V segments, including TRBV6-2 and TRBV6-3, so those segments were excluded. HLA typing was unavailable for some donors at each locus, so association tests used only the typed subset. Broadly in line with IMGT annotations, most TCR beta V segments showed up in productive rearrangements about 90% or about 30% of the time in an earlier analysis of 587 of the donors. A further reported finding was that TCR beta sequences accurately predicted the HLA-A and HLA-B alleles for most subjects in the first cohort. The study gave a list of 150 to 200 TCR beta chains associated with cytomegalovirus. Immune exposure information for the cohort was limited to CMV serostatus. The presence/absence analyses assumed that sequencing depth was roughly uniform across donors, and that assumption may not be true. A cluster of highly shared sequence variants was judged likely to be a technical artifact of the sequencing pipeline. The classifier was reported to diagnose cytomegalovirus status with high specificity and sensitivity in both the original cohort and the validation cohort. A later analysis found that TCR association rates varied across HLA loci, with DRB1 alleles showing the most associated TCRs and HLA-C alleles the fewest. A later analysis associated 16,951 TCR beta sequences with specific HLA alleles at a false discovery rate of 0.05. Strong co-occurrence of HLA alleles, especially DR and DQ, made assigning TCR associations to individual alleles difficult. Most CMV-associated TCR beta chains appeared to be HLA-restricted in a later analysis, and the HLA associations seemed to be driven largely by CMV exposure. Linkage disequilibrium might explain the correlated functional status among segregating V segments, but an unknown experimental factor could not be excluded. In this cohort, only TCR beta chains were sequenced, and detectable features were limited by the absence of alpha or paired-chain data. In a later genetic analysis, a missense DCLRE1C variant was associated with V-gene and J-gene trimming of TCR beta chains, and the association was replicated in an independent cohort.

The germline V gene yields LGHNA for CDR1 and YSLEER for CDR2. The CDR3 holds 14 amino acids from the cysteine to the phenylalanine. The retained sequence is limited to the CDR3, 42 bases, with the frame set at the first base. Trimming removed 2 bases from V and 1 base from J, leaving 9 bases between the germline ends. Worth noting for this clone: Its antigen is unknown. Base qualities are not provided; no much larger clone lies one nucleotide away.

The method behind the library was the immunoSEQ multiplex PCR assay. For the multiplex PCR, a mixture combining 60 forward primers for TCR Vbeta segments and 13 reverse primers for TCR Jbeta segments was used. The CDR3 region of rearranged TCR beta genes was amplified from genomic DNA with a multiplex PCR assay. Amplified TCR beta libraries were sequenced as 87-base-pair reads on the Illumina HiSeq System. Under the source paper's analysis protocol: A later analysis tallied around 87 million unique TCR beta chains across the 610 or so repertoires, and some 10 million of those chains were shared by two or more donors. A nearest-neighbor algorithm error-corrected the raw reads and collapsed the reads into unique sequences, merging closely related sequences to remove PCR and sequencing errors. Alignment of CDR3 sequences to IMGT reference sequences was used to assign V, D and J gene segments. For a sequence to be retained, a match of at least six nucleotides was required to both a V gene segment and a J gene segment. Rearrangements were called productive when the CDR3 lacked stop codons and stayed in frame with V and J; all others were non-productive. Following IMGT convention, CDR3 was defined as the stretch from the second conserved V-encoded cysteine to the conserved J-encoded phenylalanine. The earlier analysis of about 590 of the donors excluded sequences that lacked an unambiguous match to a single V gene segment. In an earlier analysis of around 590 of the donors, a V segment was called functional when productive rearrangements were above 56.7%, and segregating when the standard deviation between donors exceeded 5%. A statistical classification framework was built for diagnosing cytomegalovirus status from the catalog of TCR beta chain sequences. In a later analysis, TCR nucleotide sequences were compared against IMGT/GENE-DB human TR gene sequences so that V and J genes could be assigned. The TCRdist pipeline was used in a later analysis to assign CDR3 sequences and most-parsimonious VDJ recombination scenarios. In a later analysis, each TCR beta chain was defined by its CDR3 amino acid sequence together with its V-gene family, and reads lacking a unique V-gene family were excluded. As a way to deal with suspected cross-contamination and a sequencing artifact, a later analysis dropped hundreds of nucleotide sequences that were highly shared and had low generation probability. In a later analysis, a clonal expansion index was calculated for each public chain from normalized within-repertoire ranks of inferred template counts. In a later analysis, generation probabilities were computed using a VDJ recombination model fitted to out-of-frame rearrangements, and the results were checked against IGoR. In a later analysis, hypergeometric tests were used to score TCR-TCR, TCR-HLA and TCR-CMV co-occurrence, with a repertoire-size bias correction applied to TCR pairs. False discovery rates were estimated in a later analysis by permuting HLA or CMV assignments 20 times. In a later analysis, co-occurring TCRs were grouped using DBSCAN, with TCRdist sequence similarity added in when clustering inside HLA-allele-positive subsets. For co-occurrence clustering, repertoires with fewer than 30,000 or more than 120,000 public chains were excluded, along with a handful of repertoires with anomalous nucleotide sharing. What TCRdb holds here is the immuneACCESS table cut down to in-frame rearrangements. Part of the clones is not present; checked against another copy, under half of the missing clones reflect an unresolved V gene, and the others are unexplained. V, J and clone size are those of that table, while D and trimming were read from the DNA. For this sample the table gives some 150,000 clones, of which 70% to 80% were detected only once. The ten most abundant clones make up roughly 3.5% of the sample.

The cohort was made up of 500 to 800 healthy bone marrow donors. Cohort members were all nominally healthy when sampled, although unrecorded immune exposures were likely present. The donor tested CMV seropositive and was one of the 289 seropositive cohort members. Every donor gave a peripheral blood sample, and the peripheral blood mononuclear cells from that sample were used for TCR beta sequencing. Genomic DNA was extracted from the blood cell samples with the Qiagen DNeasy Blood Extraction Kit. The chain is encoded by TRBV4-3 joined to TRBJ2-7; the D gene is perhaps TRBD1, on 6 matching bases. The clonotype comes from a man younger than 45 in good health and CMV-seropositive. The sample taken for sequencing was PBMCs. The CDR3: CASSQTGTSYEQYF. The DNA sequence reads TGCGCCAGCAGCCAAACCGGGACATCCTACGAGCAGTACTTC.